The 23 T cell receptor beta chains below all came from one sample that was sequenced in a study of early T cells in non-severe SARS-CoV-2 infection. TCRdb re-analysed the 5' RACE reads in MiXCR, keeping a single row per CDR3 protein. Of roughly 63,000 distinct CDR3 sequences in the sample, under 15% are singletons; the top ten hold approximately 4.8%. The specimen sequenced was whole blood. The receptors shown here come from an adult who was a healthcare worker with PCR-confirmed SARS-CoV-2 infection or an uninfected control (not recorded which).

This clonotype was seen only a few times. The chain combines TRBV19 with TRBJ1-2; 7 bases match TRBD1. The CDR3 is 12 residues long. Trimming took 5 bases from V and 3 from J; bases not matched to a gene: 0. Germline CDR1 is LNHDA and CDR2 is SQIVND (reference sequence). CDR3 nucleotides: TGTGCCAGTAGTGACAGGGACTATGGCTACACCTTC. Translated, it gives CASSDRDYGYTF.

The sample holds many counts of this clonotype. The rearrangement uses TRBV5-5 and TRBJ1-1, with unresolved D. Germline V CDR1 and CDR2: SGHKS, YYEKEE (reference sequence). The CDR3 contains 14 residues. V was pared by 2 bases and J by 9 bases, with 17 bases between. CDR3 DNA: TGTGCCAGCAGCTTAGGAGGTGCGGGTAATCAAGCTTTCTTT. Protein product: CASSLGGAGNQAFF.

This clonotype has a count of ten or more. The chain couples TRBV30 to TRBJ2-1; no firm D call. CDR3 length equals 12 residues. V shed 4 bases and J shed 4 bases, with 8 bases lying between them. Germline values: CDR1 GTSNPN, CDR2 SVGIG (reference sequence). The CDR3 loop reads CAWTPDYNEQFF. The CDR3 nucleotides are TGTGCCTGGACGCCCGATTACAATGAGCAGTTCTTC.

V and J are TRBV5-1 and TRBJ2-3; tentative D call: TRBD2 (5 bases). The CDR3 loop spans 14 amino acids. The germline CDR1 and CDR2 sequences are SGHRS and YFSETQ. Trimming cost V 0 bases and J 6 bases, with 11 bases left between them. CDR3 residues: CASSLEHRGDTQYF. CDR3 coding DNA: TGCGCCAGCAGCTTGGAACATAGAGGGGATACGCAGTATTTT.

The chain has TRBV5-1 and TRBJ2-7; D remains unclear. This CDR3 comprises 12 residues. Germline CDR1 SGHRS, CDR2 YFSETQ. Deletions cut 4 bases from V and 9 bases from J, with 14 bases between. CDR3 protein: CASSDKGSVQYF. The CDR3 bases are TGCGCCAGCAGCGACAAGGGAAGTGTGCAGTACTTC.

There are many counts of this clonotype. This chain connects TRBV6-5 to TRBJ1-6; D gene ambiguous. The V and J ends lost 5 bases and 7 bases respectively, with 12 bases between them. Germline assignment: CDR1 MNHEY and CDR2 SVGAGI. This CDR3 is 14 amino acids long. The CDR3, as DNA: TGTGCCAGCAGTCCCGGGCAGCCCAATTCACCCCTCCACTTT. Translation: CASSPGQPNSPLHF.

In its sample, this clonotype was seen many times. This chain joins TRBV19 and TRBJ2-2, with unresolved D. The CDR3 extends over 14 amino acids. V was clipped by 9 bases and J by 4 bases, with 15 bases between them. Germline V lookup: CDR1 LNHDA, CDR2 SQIVND (reference sequence). The CDR3 spells CASQEVLSTGELFF. The CDR3 DNA reads TGTGCCAGCCAAGAGGTACTTAGCACCGGGGAGCTGTTTTTT.

For this clonotype: This may arise from a read error, as a much more abundant clone is one base away. The chain employs TRBV7-2 and TRBJ2-1; 8 bases agree with TRBD2. V shed 1 base, J shed 2 bases, and the junction held 1 base outside the gene matches. Germline V gene lookup returns CDR1 SGHTA and CDR2 FQGNSA. This CDR3 comprises 15 residues. CDR3 coding DNA: TGTACCAGCAGCTTAGGCGGGGGGCCCTACAATGAGCAGTTCTTC. Translating it yields CTSSLGGGPYNEQFF. Supplemented by reference TRBV7-2 and TRBJ2-1, the full variable domain reads GAGVSQSPSNKVTEKGKDVELRCDPISGHTALYWYRQSLGQGLEFLIYFQGNSAPDKSGLPSDRFSAERTGGSVSTLTIQRTQQEDSAVYLCTSSLGGGPYNEQFFGPGTRLTVL.

This clonotype was observed at least ten times. The rearrangement joins TRBV6-5 to TRBJ2-3; a weak D match, TRBD2 (6 bases). CDR3 length: 16 residues. Germline values: CDR1 MNHEY, CDR2 SVGAGI. V was cut by 3 bases and J by 6 bases, with 19 bases left in between. Here the CDR3 reads CASSYRLERPLDTQYF. Here the CDR3 DNA reads TGTGCCAGCAGTTATCGACTAGAAAGGCCCTTGGATACGCAGTATTTT.

The chain links TRBV13 to TRBJ1-1, with a tentative D call TRBD1 (6 bases). The CDR3 runs to 14 residues. Germline V lookup: CDR1 PRHDT, CDR2 FYEKMQ (reference sequence). V was trimmed by 3 bases and J by 4 bases, leaving 12 bases between them. The CDR3, as DNA: TGTGCCAGCAGCTTGGAAGGGGGGGGCACTGAAGCTTTCTTT. Its translation: CASSLEGGGTEAFF.

In nucleotides, the CDR3 is TGCAGTGCTAAGAAGCGGGGGGACTACAATGAGCAGTTCTTC. It specifies CSAKKRGDYNEQFF. The rearrangement joins TRBV20-1 to TRBJ2-1; TRBD2 agrees at 9 bases. Germline V CDR1 and CDR2: DFQATT, SNEGSKA (reference sequence). This CDR3 region has 14 residues. V lost 4 bases and J lost 3; bases outside the gene matches: 4.

Many counts were recorded for this clonotype. The chain links TRBV6-6 to TRBJ2-3; unclear D gene. The CDR3 is 12 amino acids. V lost 6 bases and J 2 bases, leaving 6 bases between the germline ends. Per the germline V gene, CDR1 is MNHNY and CDR2 is SVGAGI (reference sequence). CDR3 residues: CASSIITDTQYF. CDR3 coding DNA: TGTGCCAGCAGCATAATCACAGATACGCAGTATTTT.

The chain joins TRBV5-1 to TRBJ2-7; D remains unclear. The CDR3 totals 13 residues. V was clipped by 7 bases and J by 3 bases, with 14 bases between them. Germline loops: CDR1 SGHRS, CDR2 YFSETQ. The CDR3 loop reads CASGNLGSYEQYF. DNA for the CDR3: TGCGCCAGCGGCAACTTGGGCAGCTACGAGCAGTACTTC.

This clonotype was seen ten or more times. The chain has TRBV9 and TRBJ1-2; TRBD1 is a possible D gene (5 bases). Germline values: CDR1 SGDLS, CDR2 YYNGEE. The V and J ends lost 0 bases and 1 base respectively, with 10 bases between them. CDR3 length: 15 amino acids. The CDR3: CASSVEGAFNYGYTF. Written as DNA, the CDR3 is TGTGCCAGCAGCGTAGAAGGGGCCTTTAACTATGGCTACACCTTC. The full variable domain, in which reference TRBV9 and TRBJ1-2 provide the parts outside the CDR3, is DSGVTQTPKHLITATGQRVTLRCSPRSGDLSVYWYQQSLDQGLQFLIQYYNGEERAKGNILERFSAQQFPDLHSELNLSSLELGDSALYFCASSVEGAFNYGYTFGSGTRLTVV.

The chain carries TRBV5-6 and TRBJ1-1; TRBD1 might be the D (5 bases). The V gene's germline CDR1 is SGHDT and CDR2 YYEEEE. V was shortened by 4 bases and J by 6 bases, with 22 bases between the two germline ends. The CDR3 loop spans 16 amino acids. The CDR3 coding sequence is TGTGCCAGCAGCACCGGTTGGGGGGAGAGGGCCCCTGAAGCTTTCTTT. Encoded protein: CASSTGWGERAPEAFF.

The V gene is TRBV3-1, the J gene TRBJ2-6; possible D gene TRBD1, 6 bases. Between the trimmed V and J ends, which lost 0 bases and 2 bases, there was a span of 8 bases. The CDR3 totals 16 residues. Germline values: CDR1 LGHDT, CDR2 YNNKEL (reference sequence). This CDR3 is CASSQEGHPGANVLTF. The CDR3 DNA follows: TGTGCCAGCAGCCAAGAGGGACACCCTGGGGCCAACGTCCTGACTTTC.

This clonotype has ten or more counts. V and J are TRBV6-1 and TRBJ1-4; a possible D gene is TRBD1 (6 bases). This CDR3 contains 14 residues. The germline V gene encodes CDR1 MNHNS and CDR2 SASEGT. V shed 6 bases and J shed 8 bases, with 16 bases lying between them. CDR3: CASRGGFRGEKLFF. Written as DNA, the CDR3 is TGTGCCAGCAGAGGGGGTTTTAGAGGAGAAAAACTGTTTTTT.

This clonotype was counted at least ten times. The chain uses TRBV6-1 and TRBJ1-6; D perhaps matches TRBD1 (5 bases). Germline V lookup: CDR1 MNHNS, CDR2 SASEGT. Trimming took 7 bases from V and 6 from J, leaving 16 bases between them. The CDR3 has 15 residues. This chain's CDR3 is CASMGAGSGNSPLHF. The CDR3 DNA reads TGTGCCAGCATGGGAGCAGGGTCGGGTAATTCACCCCTCCACTTT.

This clonotype was seen ten or more times. In DNA form, the CDR3 reads TGTGCCAGCAGCTTTCGGACAGGCAATCCACAAGAGACCCAGTACTTC. Its protein is CASSFRTGNPQETQYF. The V gene is TRBV11-2, the J gene TRBJ2-5; 7 bases agree with TRBD1. Germline CDR1 reads SGHAT; CDR2 reads FQNNGV. This CDR3 contains 16 residues. V trimming: 3 bases; J trimming: 2 bases; junction bases outside the gene matches: 9. Using reference TRBV11-2 and TRBJ2-5 for the parts outside the CDR3, the full variable domain is EAGVAQSPRYKIIEKRQSVAFWCNPISGHATLYWYQQILGQGPKLLIQFQNNGVVDDSQLPKDRFSAERLKGVDSTLKIQPAKLEDSAVYLCASSFRTGNPQETQYFGPGTRLLVL.

This clonotype was observed many times. The chain is built from TRBV20-1 and TRBJ2-7, with 8 nucleotides matching TRBD2. This CDR3 contains 14 residues. Germline CDR1 reads DFQATT; CDR2 reads SNEGSKA (reference sequence). The ends lost 1 base at V and 3 bases at J; junction bases unmatched: 5. The CDR3 DNA follows: TGCAGTGCTAGAGTGGGACTAGATTACTACGAGCAGTACTTC. This encodes CSARVGLDYYEQYF.

This chain links TRBV9 with TRBJ1-6, with D possibly matching TRBD1 (5 bases). The CDR3 is made up of 14 amino acids. From germline, CDR1 is SGDLS and CDR2 YYNGEE. Deletions cut 7 bases from V and 4 bases from J, with 12 bases between. The CDR3 DNA sequence: TGTGCCAGCGCCTTGACAGCTTATAATTCACCCCTCCACTTT. Encoded protein: CASALTAYNSPLHF.

J is TRBJ1-2 and V is TRBV5-1, with a weak D call TRBD1 (5 bases). The CDR3 length is 14 residues. With 0 bases removed from V and 5 bases from J, the gap between germline ends came to 11 bases. The germline CDR1 and CDR2 sequences are SGHRS and YFSETQ. CDR3: CASSLDGGAYGYTF. The CDR3, as DNA: TGCGCCAGCAGCTTGGACGGAGGGGCTTATGGCTACACCTTC.

This clonotype has ten or more counts. The gene calls are TRBV7-7 and TRBJ2-6, with 8 bases identical to TRBD1. The germline V gene has CDR1 SSHAT and CDR2 FNYEAQ (reference sequence). The J segment lost 4 bases and the V segment lost 10 bases, leaving 9 bases of the junction unmatched. The CDR3 contains 15 residues. The CDR3 DNA follows: TGTGCCATCGACAGGGGATCGGGAGGGGCCAACGTCCTGACTTTC. This codes for CAIDRGSGGANVLTF.